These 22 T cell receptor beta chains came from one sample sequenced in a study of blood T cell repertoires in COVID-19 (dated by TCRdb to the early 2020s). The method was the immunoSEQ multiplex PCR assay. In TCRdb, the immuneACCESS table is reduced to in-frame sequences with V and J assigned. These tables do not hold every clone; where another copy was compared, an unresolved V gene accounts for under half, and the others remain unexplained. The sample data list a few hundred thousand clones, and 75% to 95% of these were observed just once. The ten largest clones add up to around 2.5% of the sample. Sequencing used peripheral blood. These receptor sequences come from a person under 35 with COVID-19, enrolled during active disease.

CDR3 in amino acids: CASSRQGGEEQYF. CDR3 coding DNA: TGTGCCAGCAGTAGACAGGGGGGGGAAGAGCAGTACTTC. The chain employs TRBV2 and TRBJ2-7, with 9 bases fitting TRBD1. With V trimmed by 5 bases and J by 7 bases, 6 bases remained unmatched. CDR3 length: 13 residues. CDR1 and CDR2 from the germline V gene are SNHLY and FYNNEI.

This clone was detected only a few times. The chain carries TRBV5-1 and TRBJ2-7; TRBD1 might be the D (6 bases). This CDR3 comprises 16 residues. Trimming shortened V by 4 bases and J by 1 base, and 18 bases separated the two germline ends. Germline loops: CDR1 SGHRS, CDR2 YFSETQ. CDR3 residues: CASSLRSRGSSYEQYF. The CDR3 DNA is TGCGCCAGCAGCCTCCGTAGCAGGGGCTCTTCCTACGAGCAGTACTTC.

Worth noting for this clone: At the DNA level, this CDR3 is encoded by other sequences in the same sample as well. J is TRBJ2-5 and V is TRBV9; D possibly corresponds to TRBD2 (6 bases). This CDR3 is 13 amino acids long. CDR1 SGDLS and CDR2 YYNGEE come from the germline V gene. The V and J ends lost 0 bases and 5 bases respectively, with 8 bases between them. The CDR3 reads CASSVGSGETQYF. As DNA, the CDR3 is TGTGCCAGCAGCGTAGGGAGCGGGGAGACCCAGTACTTC. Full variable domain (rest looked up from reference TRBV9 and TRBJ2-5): DSGVTQTPKHLITATGQRVTLRCSPRSGDLSVYWYQQSLDQGLQFLIQYYNGEERAKGNILERFSAQQFPDLHSELNLSSLELGDSALYFCASSVGSGETQYFGPGTRLLVL.

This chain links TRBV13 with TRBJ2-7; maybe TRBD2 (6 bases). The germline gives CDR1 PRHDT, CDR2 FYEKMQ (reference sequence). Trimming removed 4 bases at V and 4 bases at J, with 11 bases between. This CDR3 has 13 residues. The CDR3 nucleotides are TGTGCCAGCAGCTCGGGACTTTTTTACGAGCAGTACTTC. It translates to CASSSGLFYEQYF.

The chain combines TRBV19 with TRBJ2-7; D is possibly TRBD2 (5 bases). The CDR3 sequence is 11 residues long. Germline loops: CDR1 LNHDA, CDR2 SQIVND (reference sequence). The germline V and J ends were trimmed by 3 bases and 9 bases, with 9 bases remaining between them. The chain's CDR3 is CASSMGSAQYF. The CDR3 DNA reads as TGTGCCAGTAGTATGGGGAGCGCGCAGTACTTC.

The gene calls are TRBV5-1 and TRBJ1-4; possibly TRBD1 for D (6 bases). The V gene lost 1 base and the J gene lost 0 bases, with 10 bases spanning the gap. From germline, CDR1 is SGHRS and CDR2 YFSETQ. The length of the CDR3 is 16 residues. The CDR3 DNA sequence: TGCGCCAGCAGCTTGCAGGGGTCCTCAACTAATGAAAAACTGTTTTTT. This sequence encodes CASSLQGSSTNEKLFF.

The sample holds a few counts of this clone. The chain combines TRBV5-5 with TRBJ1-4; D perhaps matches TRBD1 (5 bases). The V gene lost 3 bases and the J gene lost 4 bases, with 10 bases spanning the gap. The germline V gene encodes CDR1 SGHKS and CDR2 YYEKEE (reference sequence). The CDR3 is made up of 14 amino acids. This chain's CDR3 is CASSSRDYNEKLFF. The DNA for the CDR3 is TGTGCCAGCAGCTCCCGGGACTATAATGAAAAACTGTTTTTT.

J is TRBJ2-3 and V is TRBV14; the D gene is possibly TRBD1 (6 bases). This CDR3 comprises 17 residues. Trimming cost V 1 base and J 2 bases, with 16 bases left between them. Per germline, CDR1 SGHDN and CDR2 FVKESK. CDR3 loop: CASSQGPRGSFTDTQYF. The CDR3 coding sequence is TGTGCCAGCAGCCAAGGTCCAAGGGGGTCGTTCACAGATACGCAGTATTTT.

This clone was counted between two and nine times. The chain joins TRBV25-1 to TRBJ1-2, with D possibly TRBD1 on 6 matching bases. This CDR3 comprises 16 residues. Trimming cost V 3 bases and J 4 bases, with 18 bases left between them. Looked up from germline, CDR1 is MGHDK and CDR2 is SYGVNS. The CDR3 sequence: CASSDRPGQTTYGYTF. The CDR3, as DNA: TGTGCCAGCAGTGACCGACCCGGACAGACAACCTATGGCTACACCTTC.

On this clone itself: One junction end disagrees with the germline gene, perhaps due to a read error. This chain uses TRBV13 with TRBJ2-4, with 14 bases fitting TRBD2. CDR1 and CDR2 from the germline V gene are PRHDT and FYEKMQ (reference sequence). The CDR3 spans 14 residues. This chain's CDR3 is CASSSGTSGSTRDF. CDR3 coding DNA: TGTGCCAGCAGCTCGGGGACTAGCGGGAGCACCAGGGACTTC.

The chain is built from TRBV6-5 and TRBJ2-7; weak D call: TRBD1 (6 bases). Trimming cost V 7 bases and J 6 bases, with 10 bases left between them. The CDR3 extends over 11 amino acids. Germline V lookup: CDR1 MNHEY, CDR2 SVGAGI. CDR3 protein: CASMAGAEQYF. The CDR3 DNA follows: TGTGCCAGCATGGCAGGGGCCGAGCAGTACTTC.

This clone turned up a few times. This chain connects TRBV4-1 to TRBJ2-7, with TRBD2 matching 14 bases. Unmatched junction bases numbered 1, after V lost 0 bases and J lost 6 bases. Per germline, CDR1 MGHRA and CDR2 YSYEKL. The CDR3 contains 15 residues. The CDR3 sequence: CASSQDGTSGSEQYF. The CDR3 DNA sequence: TGCGCCAGCAGCCAAGATGGGACTAGCGGGAGCGAGCAGTACTTC.

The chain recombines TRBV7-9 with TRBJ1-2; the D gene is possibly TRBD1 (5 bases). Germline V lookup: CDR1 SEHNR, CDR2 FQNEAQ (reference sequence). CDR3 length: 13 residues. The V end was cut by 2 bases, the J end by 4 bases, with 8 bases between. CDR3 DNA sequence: TGTGCCAGCAGCTTAAGGGGAATCTATGGCTACACCTTC. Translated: CASSLRGIYGYTF.

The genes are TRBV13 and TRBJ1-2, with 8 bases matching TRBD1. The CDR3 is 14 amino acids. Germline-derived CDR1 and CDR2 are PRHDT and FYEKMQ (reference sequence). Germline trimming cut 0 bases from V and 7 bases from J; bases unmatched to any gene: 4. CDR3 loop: CASSLGTGDPGYTF. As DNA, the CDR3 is TGTGCCAGCAGCTTAGGGACAGGGGATCCTGGCTACACCTTC.

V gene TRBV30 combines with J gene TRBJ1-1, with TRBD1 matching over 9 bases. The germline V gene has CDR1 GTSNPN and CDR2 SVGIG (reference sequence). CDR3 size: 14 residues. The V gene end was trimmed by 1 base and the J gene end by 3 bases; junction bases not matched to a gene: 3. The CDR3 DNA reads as TGTGCCTGGAGTGGACAGGGGGTGGACACTGAAGCTTTCTTT. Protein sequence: CAWSGQGVDTEAFF.

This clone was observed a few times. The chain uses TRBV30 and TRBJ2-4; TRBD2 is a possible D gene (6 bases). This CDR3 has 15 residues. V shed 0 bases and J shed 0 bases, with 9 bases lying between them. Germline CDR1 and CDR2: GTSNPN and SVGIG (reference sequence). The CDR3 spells CAWSVWGVAKNIQYF. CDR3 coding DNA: TGTGCCTGGAGTGTATGGGGGGTAGCCAAAAACATTCAGTACTTC.

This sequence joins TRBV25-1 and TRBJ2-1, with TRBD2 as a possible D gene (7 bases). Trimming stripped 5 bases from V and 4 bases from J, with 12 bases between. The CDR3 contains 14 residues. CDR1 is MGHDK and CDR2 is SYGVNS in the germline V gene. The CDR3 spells CASSWGGEYNEQFF. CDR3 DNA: TGTGCCAGCAGTTGGGGGGGCGAGTACAATGAGCAGTTCTTC.

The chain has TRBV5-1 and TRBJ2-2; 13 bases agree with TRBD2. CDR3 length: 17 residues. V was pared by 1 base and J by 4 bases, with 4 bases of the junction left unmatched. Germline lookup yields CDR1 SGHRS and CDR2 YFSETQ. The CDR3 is CASSLLLAGGPTGELFF. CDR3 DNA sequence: TGCGCCAGCAGCTTGCTACTAGCGGGAGGGCCCACCGGGGAGCTGTTTTTT.

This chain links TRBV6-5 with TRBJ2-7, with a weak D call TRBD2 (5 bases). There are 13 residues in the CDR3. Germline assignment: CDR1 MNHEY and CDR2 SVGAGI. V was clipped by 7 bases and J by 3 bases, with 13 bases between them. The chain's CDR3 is CASTSGWLYEQYF. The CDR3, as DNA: TGTGCCAGCACCTCGGGGTGGCTCTACGAGCAGTACTTC.

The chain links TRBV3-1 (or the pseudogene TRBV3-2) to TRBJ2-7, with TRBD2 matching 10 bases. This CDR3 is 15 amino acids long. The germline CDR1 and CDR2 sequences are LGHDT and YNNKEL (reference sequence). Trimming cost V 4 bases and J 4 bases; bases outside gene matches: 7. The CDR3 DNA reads TGTGCCAGCAGCCCCGGGACTAGCGACGGGTACGAGCAGTACTTC. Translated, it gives CASSPGTSDGYEQYF.

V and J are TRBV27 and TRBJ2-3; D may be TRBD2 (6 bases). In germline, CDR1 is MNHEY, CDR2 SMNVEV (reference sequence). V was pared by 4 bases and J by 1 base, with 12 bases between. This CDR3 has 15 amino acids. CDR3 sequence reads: CASSSPPGGTDTQYF. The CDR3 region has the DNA TGTGCCAGCAGTTCTCCCCCGGGGGGCACAGATACGCAGTATTTT.

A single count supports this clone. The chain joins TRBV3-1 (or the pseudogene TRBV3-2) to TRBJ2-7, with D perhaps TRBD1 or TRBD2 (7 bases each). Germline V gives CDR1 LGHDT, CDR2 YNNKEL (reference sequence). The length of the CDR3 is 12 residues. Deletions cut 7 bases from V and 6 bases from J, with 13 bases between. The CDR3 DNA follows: TGTGCCAGCAACCAGGGGGGGGGCGAGCAGTACTTC. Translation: CASNQGGGEQYF.